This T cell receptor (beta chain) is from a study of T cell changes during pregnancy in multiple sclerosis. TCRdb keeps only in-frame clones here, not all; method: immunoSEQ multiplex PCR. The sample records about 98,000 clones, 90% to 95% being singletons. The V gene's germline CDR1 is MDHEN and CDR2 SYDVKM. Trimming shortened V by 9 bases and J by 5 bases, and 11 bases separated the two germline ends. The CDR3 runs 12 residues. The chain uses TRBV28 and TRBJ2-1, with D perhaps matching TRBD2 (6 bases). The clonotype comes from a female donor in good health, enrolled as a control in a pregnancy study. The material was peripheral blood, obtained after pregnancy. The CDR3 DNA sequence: TGTGCCAGTCGGACGGGGGACAATGAGCAGTTCTTC. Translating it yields CASRTGDNEQFF.